This entry features one T cell receptor beta chain sequence. Its antigen is still unknown. Primers: 60 Vbeta forward and 13 Jbeta reverse. Sequencing was performed with immunoSEQ multiplex PCR; in TCRdb, only in-frame clones are kept and a portion is missing. The table has around 91,000 clones, around 64% seen once. This CDR3 has 14 residues. The V gene's germline CDR1 is MNHNY and CDR2 SVGAGI (reference sequence). V shed 5 bases and J shed 5 bases, with 15 bases lying between them. This sample is part of a study of cytomegalovirus exposure and HLA in healthy donors. Whole-study findings and limits: The authors listed approximately 150 TCR beta chains as cytomegalovirus-associated.

Sequenced material: PBMCs. The chain links TRBV6-6 to TRBJ1-1; D is perhaps TRBD1 (5 bases). This receptor was taken from a human donor in good health. Here the CDR3 reads CASSKQAGKTEAFF. CDR3 DNA sequence: TGTGCCAGCAGTAAACAGGCGGGAAAGACTGAAGCTTTCTTT.